This T cell receptor beta chain comes out of a study of cytomegalovirus exposure and HLA in healthy donors. Turning to this clone: The antigen remains undetermined.

This CDR3 region has 15 residues. V was pared by 4 bases and J by 0 bases, with 3 bases of the junction left unmatched. The germline gives CDR1 MNHEY, CDR2 SVGAGI. Amplification used 60 Vbeta primers and 13 Jbeta primers. This table comes from immunoSEQ multiplex PCR, and its TCRdb copy is limited to in-frame clones, with some not included. The table lists more than 95,000 clones, 75% to 85% of them singletons. Study-level findings and limits: Rare TCR sequences dominated, though some public TCRs recurred in many donors. Listed as cytomegalovirus-associated were 150 to 200 TCR beta chains. Sequencing artifact likely explains a cluster of highly shared sequence variants.

Nominally healthy donors were sampled, though unrecorded immune exposures were likely. This TCR came from a man aged 40-49 years in good health and CMV-seronegative. Specimen: PBMCs. This sequence joins TRBV6-5 and TRBJ1-5; 7 positions agree with TRBD1. In DNA form, the CDR3 reads TGTGCCAGCAGTTCGGGACAGAATAGCAATCAGCCCCAGCATTTT. It is translated as CASSSGQNSNQPQHF.